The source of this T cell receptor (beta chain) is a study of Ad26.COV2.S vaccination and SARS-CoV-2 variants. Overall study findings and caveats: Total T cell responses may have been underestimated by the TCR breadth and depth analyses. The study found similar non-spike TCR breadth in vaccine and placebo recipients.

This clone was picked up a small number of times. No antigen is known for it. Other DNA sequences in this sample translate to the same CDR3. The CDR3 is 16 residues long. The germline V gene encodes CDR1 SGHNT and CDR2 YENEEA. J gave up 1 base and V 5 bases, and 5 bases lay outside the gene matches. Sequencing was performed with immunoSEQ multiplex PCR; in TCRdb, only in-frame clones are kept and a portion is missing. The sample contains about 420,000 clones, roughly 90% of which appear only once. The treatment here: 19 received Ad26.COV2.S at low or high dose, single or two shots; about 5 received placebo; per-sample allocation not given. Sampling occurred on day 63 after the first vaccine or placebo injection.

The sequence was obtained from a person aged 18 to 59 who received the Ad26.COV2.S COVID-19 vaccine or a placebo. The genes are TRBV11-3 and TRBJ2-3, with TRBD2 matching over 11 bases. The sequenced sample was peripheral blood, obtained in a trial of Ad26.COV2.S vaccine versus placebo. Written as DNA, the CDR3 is TGTGCCAGCAGCCCCGGGACTAGCGGACGCACAGATACGCAGTATTTT. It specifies CASSPGTSGRTDTQYF.